This entry lists 15 T cell receptor beta chains sequenced from one sample in a study of cytomegalovirus exposure and HLA in healthy donors. It was with 60 Vbeta and 13 Jbeta primers that the PCR ran. Assay: immunoSEQ multiplex PCR; the TCRdb copy retains only in-frame clones and omits some. The data hold tens of thousands of clones, with nearly 80% observed a single time. The sample comprised PBMCs. Every receptor here comes from a middle-aged woman in good health and CMV-seronegative.

This clone was observed a single time. The chain employs TRBV28 and TRBJ1-5; perhaps TRBD1 as D (6 bases). CDR1 and CDR2 (germline): MDHEN, SYDVKM. The V gene lost 5 bases and the J gene lost 10 bases, with 30 bases spanning the gap. This CDR3 is 18 amino acids long. CDR3 nucleotides: TGTGCCAGCAGTCCTCGTGGGGCGTCAGGGGTGCGGTTGGGACCCCAGCATTTT. Its translation is CASSPRGASGVRLGPQHF.

This rearrangement joins TRBV7-2 to TRBJ2-5, with 9 bases aligning to TRBD1. Trimming cost V 1 base and J 5 bases; bases outside gene matches: 11. Germline CDR1 is SGHTA and CDR2 is FQGNSA. The CDR3 length is 17 residues. The CDR3 DNA reads as TGTGCCAGCAGCTTAGGTCTCGGGACAGGGATGTTGGAGACCCAGTACTTC. Amino acids: CASSLGLGTGMLETQYF.

This chain joins TRBV7-8 and TRBJ1-1; D gene uncertain. V lost 3 bases and J 1 base, leaving 9 bases between the germline ends. CDR3 size: 14 residues. CDR1 and CDR2 from the germline V gene are SGHVS and FQNEAQ. In nucleotides, the CDR3 is TGTGCCAGCAGCTTTCAGGAGGCGAACACTGAAGCTTTCTTT. This encodes CASSFQEANTEAFF.

This clone was counted a single time. The chain uses TRBV27 and TRBJ2-3, with D unresolved. The germline CDR1 and CDR2 sequences are MNHEY and SMNVEV (reference sequence). This CDR3 comprises 13 residues. With 10 bases removed from V and 2 bases from J, the gap between germline ends came to 13 bases. In DNA, the CDR3 is TGTGCCACCCGGAGCGCCGCCACAGATACGCAGTATTTT. It translates to CATRSAATDTQYF.

This clone was seen just once. The chain joins TRBV9 to TRBJ2-1, with TRBD1 as a possible D gene (5 bases). CDR1 and CDR2 (germline): SGDLS, YYNGEE. This CDR3 spans 14 amino acids. V lost 0 bases and J 9 bases, leaving 13 bases between the germline ends. Here the CDR3 reads CASSVGAGIGEQFF. For the CDR3, the DNA is TGTGCCAGCAGCGTAGGAGCAGGGATCGGTGAGCAGTTCTTC.

V is TRBV19 and J is TRBJ2-3; possibly TRBD2 for D (5 bases). Germline V gives CDR1 LNHDA, CDR2 SQIVND (reference sequence). V lost 6 bases and J 6 bases, leaving 10 bases between the germline ends. This CDR3 is 12 amino acids long. Here the CDR3 DNA reads TGTGCCAGTAGCGAAGCTAGCGATACGCAGTATTTT. It specifies CASSEASDTQYF.

The V and J genes are TRBV2 and TRBJ2-5; D perhaps matches TRBD2 (6 bases). V was pared by 4 bases and J by 0 bases, with 12 bases between. The CDR3 sequence is 15 residues long. The germline V gene has CDR1 SNHLY and CDR2 FYNNEI. The CDR3 DNA reads as TGTGCCAGCAGTGGGGCGGGGAGCGACCAAGAGACCCAGTACTTC. Its protein product is CASSGAGSDQETQYF.

The chain links TRBV4-2 to TRBJ2-2, with 8 positions matching TRBD1. Germline CDR1 LGHNA, CDR2 YNFKEQ. V was clipped by 4 bases and J by 0 bases; unmatched bases: 4. The CDR3 runs 16 residues. The CDR3, as DNA: TGTGCCAGCAGCCTCGGACAGGGAACGAACACCGGGGAGCTGTTTTTT. Encoded protein: CASSLGQGTNTGELFF.

Details on this clone: A junction end diverges from the germline sequence, so it may reflect a read error. The rearrangement joins TRBV11-3 to TRBJ2-2, with D tentatively TRBD2 (6 bases). CDR1 and CDR2 (germline): SGHNT, YENEEA. CDR3 size: 13 residues. Written as DNA, the CDR3 is TGTGCCAGCAGCTTAGACGGGACCGGGGGGCTGTTTTTT. Amino acid sequence: CASSLDGTGGLFF.

This sequence joins TRBV28 and TRBJ1-1; possible D gene TRBD1, 5 bases. This CDR3 is built from 14 residues. The V gene lost 2 bases and the J gene lost 4 bases, with 11 bases spanning the gap. Germline V gives CDR1 MDHEN, CDR2 SYDVKM. CDR3 loop: CASSLAWGGTEAFF. The CDR3 DNA reads TGTGCCAGCAGTTTAGCCTGGGGCGGCACTGAAGCTTTCTTT.

This clone was found a few times. The CDR3 loop is CASSLTVINTEAFF. The CDR3 DNA sequence: TGTGCCAGCAGTCTGACAGTTATAAACACTGAAGCTTTCTTT. This chain uses TRBV6-1 with TRBJ1-1; possible D gene TRBD1, 5 bases. Trimming shortened V by 5 bases and J by 2 bases, and 12 bases separated the two germline ends. The CDR3 length is 14 residues. CDR1 and CDR2 (germline): MNHNS, SASEGT.

The chain joins TRBV6-4 to TRBJ2-3; 8 positions match TRBD2. The V and J ends lost 10 bases and 3 bases, in that order; junction bases with no gene match: 12. CDR3 length: 15 residues. Germline-derived CDR1 and CDR2 are MRHNA and SNTAGT. CDR3 nucleotide sequence: TGTGCCACCTCGAGGGTAGCGGGAACGACAGATACGCAGTATTTT. It translates to CATSRVAGTTDTQYF.

The chain uses TRBV30 and TRBJ1-2; D not resolved. Trimming pared 2 bases from V and 1 base from J, leaving 5 bases between. Per the germline V gene, CDR1 is GTSNPN and CDR2 is SVGIG (reference sequence). The CDR3 totals 12 residues. CDR3 protein: CAWSIGNYGYTF. The CDR3 bases are TGTGCCTGGAGTATCGGTAACTATGGCTACACCTTC.

The chain couples TRBV5-1 to TRBJ2-1, with 8 positions matching TRBD2. Germline V gene data show CDR1 as SGHRS and CDR2 as YFSETQ. This CDR3 spans 16 amino acids. V lost 4 bases, J lost 6 bases, and 12 bases stayed unmatched. The CDR3 DNA reads TGCGCCAGCAGCCCGGGGGGGCTGGATTTGGGCAATGAGCAGTTCTTC. Translating it yields CASSPGGLDLGNEQFF.

The V gene is TRBV5-4, the J gene TRBJ2-4, with D uncertain. V lost 3 bases and J 7 bases, leaving 17 bases between the germline ends. The CDR3 contains 15 residues. Germline V gives CDR1 SGHNT, CDR2 YYREEE (reference sequence). The CDR3 DNA follows: TGTGCCAGCAGCTCCCCGAATGTAGTTCCGAACATTCAGTACTTC. Translated, it gives CASSSPNVVPNIQYF.